One T cell receptor beta chain is described in this entry. Its antigen is still unknown. The CDR3 runs 16 residues. The junction had 10 bases not matched to a gene; V was cut back by 6 bases and J by 4 bases. After constant-region reverse-primer amplification, full-length variable regions underwent semi-nested PCR with Nested Universal Primer A. TCRdb itself ran the 5' RACE reads through MiXCR, one entry per CDR3 protein. Of 10,000 or so distinct CDR3 sequences in the sample, around 36% were seen once. Tregs were sorted as CD4+CD25+CD127-/low cells. General study findings and limits: In terms of TCR gene usage, tumor memory CD4+ T cells clustered together with blood and lymph node memory CD4+ cells, as well as with lymph node naive CD4+ cells.

This sequence was found in a female donor with breast cancer. Sequenced material: Tregs sorted from blood. The chain has TRBV12-3 or TRBV12-4 and TRBJ2-5; 11 nucleotides line up with TRBD2. The CDR3 loop is CASSSPGTSGLETQYF. The CDR3 nucleotides read TGTGCCAGCAGCTCTCCCGGGACTAGCGGCCTAGAGACCCAGTACTTC.